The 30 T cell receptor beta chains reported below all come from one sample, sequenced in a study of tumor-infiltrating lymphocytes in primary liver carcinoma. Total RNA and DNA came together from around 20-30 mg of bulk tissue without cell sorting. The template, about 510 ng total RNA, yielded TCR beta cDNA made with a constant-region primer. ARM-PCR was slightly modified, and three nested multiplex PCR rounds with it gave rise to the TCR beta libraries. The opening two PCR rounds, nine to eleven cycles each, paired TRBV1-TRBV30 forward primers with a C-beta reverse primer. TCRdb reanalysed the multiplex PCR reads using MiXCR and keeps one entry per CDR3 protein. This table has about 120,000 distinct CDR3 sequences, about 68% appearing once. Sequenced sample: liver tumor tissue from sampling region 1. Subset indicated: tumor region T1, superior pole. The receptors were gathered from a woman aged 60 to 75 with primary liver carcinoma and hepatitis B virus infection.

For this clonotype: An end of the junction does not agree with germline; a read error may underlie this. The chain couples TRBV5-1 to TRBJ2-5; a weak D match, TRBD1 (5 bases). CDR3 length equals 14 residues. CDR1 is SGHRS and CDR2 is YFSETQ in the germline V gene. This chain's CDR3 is CARSLGPTQETQYF. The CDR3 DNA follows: TGCGCCAGGAGCTTGGGGCCGACCCAGGAGACCCAGTACTTC. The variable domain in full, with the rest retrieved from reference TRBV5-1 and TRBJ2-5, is KAGVTQTPRYLIKTRGQQVTLSCSPISGHRSVSWYQQTPGQGLQFLFEYFSETQRNKGNFPGRFSGRQFSNSRSEMNVSTLELGDSALYLCARSLGPTQETQYFGPGTRLLVL.

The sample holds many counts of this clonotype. CDR3 coding DNA: TGTGCCAGCTGCCCGGTCCCGCCGGGCAATCAGCCCCAGCATTTT. Amino acids: CASCPVPPGNQPQHF. This chain links TRBV6-1 with TRBJ1-5, with D hard to call. V was cut by 8 bases and J by 2 bases, with 16 bases left in between. Germline values: CDR1 MNHNS, CDR2 SASEGT. The CDR3 extends over 15 amino acids.

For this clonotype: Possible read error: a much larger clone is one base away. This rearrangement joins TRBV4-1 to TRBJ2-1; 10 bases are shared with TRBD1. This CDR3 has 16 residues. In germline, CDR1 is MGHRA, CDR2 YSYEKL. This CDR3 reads CASRQEGTGVIDEQFF. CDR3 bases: TGCGCCAGCAGACAAGAGGGGACAGGGGTTATCGATGAGCAGTTCTTC.

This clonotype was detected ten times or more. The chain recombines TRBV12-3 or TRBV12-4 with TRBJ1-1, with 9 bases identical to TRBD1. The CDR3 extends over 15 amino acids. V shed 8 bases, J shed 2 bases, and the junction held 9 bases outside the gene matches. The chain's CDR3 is CASQSGTGFNTEAFF. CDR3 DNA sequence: TGTGCCAGCCAATCGGGGACAGGGTTTAACACTGAAGCTTTCTTT.

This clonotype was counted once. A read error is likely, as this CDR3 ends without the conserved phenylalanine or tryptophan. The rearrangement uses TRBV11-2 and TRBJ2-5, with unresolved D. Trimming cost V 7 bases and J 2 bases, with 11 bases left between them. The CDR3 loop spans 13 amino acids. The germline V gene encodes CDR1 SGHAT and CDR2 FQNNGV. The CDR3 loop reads CASNGRPQETQYL. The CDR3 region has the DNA TGTGCCAGCAACGGACGGCCACAAGAGACCCAGTACCTC.

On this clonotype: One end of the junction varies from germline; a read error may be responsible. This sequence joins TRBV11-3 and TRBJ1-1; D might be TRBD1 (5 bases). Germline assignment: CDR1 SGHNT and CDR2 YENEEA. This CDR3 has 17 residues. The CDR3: CASSLAGRPTVDTEAFF. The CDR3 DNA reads TGTGCCAGCAGCTTAGCGGGCCGCCCGACTGTGGACACTGAAGCTTTCTTC.

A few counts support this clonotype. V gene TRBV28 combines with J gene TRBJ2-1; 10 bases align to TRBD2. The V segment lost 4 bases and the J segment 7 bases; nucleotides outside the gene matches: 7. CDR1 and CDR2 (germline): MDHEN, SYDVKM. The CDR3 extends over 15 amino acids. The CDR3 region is CASSSASGSRNEQFF. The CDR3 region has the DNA TGTGCCAGCAGTTCCGCTAGCGGGAGTAGAAATGAGCAGTTCTTC. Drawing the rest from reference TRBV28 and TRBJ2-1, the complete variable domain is DVKVTQSSRYLVKRTGEKVFLECVQDMDHENMFWYRQDPGLGLRLIYFSYDVKMKEKGDIPEGYSVSREKKERFSLILESASTNQTSMYLCASSSASGSRNEQFFGPGTRLTVL.

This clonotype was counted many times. The DNA for the CDR3 is TGTGCCATCAGTGAGTCGATTCGGGGGGGTAACACTGAAGCTTTCTTT. Protein sequence: CAISESIRGGNTEAFF. The chain links TRBV10-3 to TRBJ1-1; perhaps TRBD1 as D (5 bases). CDR1 and CDR2 (germline): ENHRY, SYGVKD. The CDR3 length is 16 residues. V was cut by 0 bases and J by 2 bases, with 13 bases left in between.

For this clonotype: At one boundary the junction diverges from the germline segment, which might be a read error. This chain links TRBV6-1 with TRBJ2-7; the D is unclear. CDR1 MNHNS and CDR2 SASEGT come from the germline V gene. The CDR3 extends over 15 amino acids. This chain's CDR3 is CTSSEASVSSYGQYF. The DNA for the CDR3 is TGTACCAGCAGTGAGGCGAGCGTTAGCTCCTACGGGCAGTACTTC.

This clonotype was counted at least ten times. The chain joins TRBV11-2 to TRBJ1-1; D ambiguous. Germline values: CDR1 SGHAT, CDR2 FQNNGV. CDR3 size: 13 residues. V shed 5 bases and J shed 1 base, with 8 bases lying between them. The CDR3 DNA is TGTGCCAGCAGCCAACCCTCGAACACTGAAGCTTTCTTT. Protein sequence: CASSQPSNTEAFF. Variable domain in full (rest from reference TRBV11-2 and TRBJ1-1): EAGVAQSPRYKIIEKRQSVAFWCNPISGHATLYWYQQILGQGPKLLIQFQNNGVVDDSQLPKDRFSAERLKGVDSTLKIQPAKLEDSAVYLCASSQPSNTEAFFGQGTRLTVV.

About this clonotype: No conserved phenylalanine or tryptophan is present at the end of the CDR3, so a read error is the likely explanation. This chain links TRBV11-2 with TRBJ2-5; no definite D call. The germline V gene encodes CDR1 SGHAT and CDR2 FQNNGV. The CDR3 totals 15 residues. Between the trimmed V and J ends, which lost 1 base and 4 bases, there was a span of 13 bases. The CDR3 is CASSLVSRSVETQYI. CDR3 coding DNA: TGTGCCAGCAGCTTAGTGTCTAGATCCGTAGAGACCCAGTACATC.

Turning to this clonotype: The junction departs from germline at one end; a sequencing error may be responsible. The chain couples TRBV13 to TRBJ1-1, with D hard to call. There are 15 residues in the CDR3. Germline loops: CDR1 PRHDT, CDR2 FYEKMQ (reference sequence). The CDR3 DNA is TGTGCCAGAAGCTCCCAGAGCAGTTGGGACACTGAAGCTTTCTTT. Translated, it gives CARSSQSSWDTEAFF.

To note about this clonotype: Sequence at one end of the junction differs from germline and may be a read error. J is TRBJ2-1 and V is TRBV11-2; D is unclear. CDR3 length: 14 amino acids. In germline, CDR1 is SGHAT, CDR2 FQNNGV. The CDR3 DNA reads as TGTACCAGTAGCTTAGATGGGAACCGCAATGAACAGTTCTTC. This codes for CTSSLDGNRNEQFF.

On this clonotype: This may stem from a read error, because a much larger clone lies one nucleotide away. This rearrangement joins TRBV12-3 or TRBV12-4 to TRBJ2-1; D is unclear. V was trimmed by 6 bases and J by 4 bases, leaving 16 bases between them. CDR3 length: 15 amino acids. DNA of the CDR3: TGTGCCAGCAGGCCCGGCCAGAGCCAATACAATGAGCAGTTCTTC. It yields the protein CASRPGQSQYNEQFF.

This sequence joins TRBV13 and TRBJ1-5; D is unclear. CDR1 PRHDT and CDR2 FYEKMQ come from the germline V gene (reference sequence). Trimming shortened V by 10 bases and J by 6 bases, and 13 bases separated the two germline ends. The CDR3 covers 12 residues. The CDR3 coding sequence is TGTGCCATCAGATTGCGGGGTCAGCCCCAGCATTTT. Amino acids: CAIRLRGQPQHF.

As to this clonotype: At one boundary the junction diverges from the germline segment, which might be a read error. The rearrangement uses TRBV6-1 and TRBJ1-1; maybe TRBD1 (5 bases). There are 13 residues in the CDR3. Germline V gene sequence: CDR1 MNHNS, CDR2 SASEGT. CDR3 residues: CASGARENTEASF. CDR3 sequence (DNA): TGTGCCAGCGGTGCCAGGGAGAACACTGAAGCTTCATTT.

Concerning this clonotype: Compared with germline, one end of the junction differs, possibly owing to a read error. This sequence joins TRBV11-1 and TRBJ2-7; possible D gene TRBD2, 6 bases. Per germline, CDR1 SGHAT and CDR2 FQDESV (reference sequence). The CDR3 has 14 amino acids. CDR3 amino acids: CGSSLYGRVYEQYF. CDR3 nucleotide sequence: TGTGGCAGCAGCTTATACGGGAGAGTCTACGAGCAGTACTTC.

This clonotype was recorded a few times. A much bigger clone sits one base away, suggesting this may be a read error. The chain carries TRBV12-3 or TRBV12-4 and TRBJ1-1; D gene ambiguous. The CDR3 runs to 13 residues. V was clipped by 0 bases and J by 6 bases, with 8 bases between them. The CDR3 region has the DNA TGTGCCAGCAGTTTAGCAGAGGACGCTGAAGCTTTCTTT. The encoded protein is CASSLAEDAEAFF.

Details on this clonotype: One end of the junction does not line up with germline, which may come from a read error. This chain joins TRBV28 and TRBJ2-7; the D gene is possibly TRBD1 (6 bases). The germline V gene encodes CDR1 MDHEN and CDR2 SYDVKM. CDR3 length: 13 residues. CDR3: CACRRGFGYEQYF. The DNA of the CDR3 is TGTGCCTGCAGAAGGGGGTTTGGCTACGAGCAGTACTTC.

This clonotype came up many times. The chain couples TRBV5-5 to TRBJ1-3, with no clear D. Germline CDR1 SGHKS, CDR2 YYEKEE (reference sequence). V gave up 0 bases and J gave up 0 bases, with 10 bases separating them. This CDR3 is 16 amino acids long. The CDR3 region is CASSLAGRTSGNTIYF. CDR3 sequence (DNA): TGTGCCAGCAGCTTGGCCGGGAGAACCTCTGGAAACACCATATATTTT.

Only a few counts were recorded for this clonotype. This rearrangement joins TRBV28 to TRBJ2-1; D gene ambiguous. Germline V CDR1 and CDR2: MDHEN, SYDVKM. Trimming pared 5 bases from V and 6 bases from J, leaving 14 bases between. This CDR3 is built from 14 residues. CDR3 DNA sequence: TGTGCCAGCAGTGGAATCCCTCTGGGCAATGAGCAGTTCTTC. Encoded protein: CASSGIPLGNEQFF.

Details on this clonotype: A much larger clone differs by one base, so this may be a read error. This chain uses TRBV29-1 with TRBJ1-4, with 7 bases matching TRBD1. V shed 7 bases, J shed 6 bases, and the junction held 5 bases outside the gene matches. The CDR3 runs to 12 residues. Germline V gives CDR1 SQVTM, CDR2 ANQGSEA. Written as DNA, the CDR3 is TGCAGCGCGACAGGGAGTGATGAAAAACTGTTTTTT. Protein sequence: CSATGSDEKLFF.

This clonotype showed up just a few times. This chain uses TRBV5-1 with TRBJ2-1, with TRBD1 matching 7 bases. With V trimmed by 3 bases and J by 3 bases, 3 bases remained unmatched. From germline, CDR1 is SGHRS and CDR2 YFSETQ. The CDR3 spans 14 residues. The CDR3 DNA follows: TGCGCCAGCAGCTCTGGGACAGACTACAATGAGCAGTTCTTC. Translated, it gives CASSSGTDYNEQFF. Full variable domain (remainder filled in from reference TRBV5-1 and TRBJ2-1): KAGVTQTPRYLIKTRGQQVTLSCSPISGHRSVSWYQQTPGQGLQFLFEYFSETQRNKGNFPGRFSGRQFSNSRSEMNVSTLELGDSALYLCASSSGTDYNEQFFGPGTRLTVL.

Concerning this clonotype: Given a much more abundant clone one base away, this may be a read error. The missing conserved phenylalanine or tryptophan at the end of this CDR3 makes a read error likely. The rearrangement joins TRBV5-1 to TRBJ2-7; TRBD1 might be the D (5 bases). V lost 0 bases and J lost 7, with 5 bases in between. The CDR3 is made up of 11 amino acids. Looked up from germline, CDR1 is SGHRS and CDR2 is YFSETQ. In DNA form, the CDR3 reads TGCGCCAGCAGCTTGGACAGGGAGCAGTACTCC. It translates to CASSLDREQYS.

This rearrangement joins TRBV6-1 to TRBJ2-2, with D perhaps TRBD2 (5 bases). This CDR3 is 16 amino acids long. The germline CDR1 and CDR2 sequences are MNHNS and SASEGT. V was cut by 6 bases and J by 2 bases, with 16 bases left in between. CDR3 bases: TGTGCCAGCAGCACCGGGAAGAGCGTTAACACCGGGGAGCTGTTTTTT. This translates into CASSTGKSVNTGELFF.

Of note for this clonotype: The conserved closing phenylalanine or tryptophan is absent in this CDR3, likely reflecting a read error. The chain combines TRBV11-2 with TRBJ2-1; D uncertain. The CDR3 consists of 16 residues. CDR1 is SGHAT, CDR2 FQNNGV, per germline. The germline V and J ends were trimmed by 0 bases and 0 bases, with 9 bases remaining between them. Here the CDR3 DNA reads TGTGCCAGCAGCTTAGAAATCGTGTACTCCTACAATGAGCAGTTCTCG. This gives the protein CASSLEIVYSYNEQFS.

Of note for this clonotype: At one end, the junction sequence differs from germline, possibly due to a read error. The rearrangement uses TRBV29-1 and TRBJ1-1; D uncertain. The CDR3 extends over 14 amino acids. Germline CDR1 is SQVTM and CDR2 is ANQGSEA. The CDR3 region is CSVKQSGGRTEAVF. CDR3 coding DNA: TGCAGCGTTAAACAATCGGGTGGAAGGACTGAAGCTGTCTTT.

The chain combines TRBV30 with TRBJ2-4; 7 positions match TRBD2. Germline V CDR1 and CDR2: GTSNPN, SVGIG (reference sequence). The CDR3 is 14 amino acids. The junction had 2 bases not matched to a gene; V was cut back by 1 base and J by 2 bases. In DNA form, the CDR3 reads TGTGCCTGGAGTGAGGGAGGGACCAAAAACATTCAGTACTTC. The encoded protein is CAWSEGGTKNIQYF.

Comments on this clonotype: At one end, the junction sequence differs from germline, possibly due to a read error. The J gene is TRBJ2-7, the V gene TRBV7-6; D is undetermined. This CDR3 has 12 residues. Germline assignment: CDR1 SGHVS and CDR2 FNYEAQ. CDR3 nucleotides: TGTGCCAGCAGCCCCCGCTCCTACGAGCGGTACTTC. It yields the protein CASSPRSYERYF.

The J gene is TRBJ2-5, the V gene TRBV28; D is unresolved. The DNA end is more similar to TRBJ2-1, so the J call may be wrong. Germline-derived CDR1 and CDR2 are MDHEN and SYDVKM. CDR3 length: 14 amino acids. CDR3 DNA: TGTGCCAGCAGCCGCGGTGGGGTTTCGGAGACCCAGTTCTTC. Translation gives CASSRGGVSETQFF.